This T cell receptor (beta chain) stems from a study of CD8+CD57+ T cells in acquired aplastic anemia (dated by TCRdb to 2016 to 2018). Turning to the overall study: On average, sorted CD4+ and CD8+ cells yielded around 3.5 ug of extracted DNA, with a range of about 0.19 to 30 ug. For healthy donor samples, the average read count was about 10 million for CD4+ cells and approximately 12 million for CD8+ cells. Points the paper makes about the study in general: Twenty-nine CD8+ CDR3 sequences were found in both patients and controls but appeared to be highly expressed in patients and within the immunodominant clones of the patients. Between patients and healthy controls, no significant difference in CD8+ Simpson's diversity was found (P=0.060).

Genomic DNA served as template for TCR beta VDJ combination and CDR3 sequence profiling. An Illumina HiSeq 2000 was used for TCR repertoire sequencing. The original methods were these. Repertoire assessment relied on Simpson's diversity index, CDR3 size and DJ length profiles, and TRBV/TRBJ rearrangement plots. Whichever DNA sequence was most abundant in the deep sequencing data was defined as the immunodominant clone. CDR3 amino acid sequences were checked for sharing between subjects and were compared against published repertoires and the VDJdb database. The raw public reads went through TCRdb reprocessing: fastp at Q25, MiXCR clone calling, in-frame beta chains kept. Here each entry gathers all rows of one CDR3 protein and keeps the most common genes and DNA. The authors' filters were not applied to this entry. Here the sample has about 81,000 distinct CDR3 sequences; 40% to 55% occur a single time. In total, the top ten clones hold approximately 62% of the sample.

A note on this clonotype: Its antigen target is currently unknown. Base qualities are not provided; no much larger clone lies one nucleotide away.

In this study, sorted CD4+ and CD8+ T cells from the blood of healthy subjects and of severe aplastic anemia patients had their TCR repertoires deep-sequenced. Ficoll-Paque density gradient centrifugation was used to isolate peripheral blood mononuclear cells. Before DNA extraction, CD4+ and CD8+ T cells were sorted by FACS or by magnetic beads. The sequenced sample consisted of sorted CD4+, CD8+, or CD8+CD57+ T cells (not recorded which) from PBMCs. This TCR derives from a human donor in good health, serving as a control.

CDR3 region: CASRRTGGPSNEQFF. DNA sequence: TGTGCCAGCAGACGGACGGGAGGGCCGAGCAATGAGCAGTTCTTC. The V and J segments used are TRBV3-1 and TRBJ2-1, with 8 bases in between that match TRBD2. The CDR3 starts with the cysteine, ends with the phenylalanine, and has 15 residues. CDR3 DNA only is kept here, 45 bases in frame from base 1. Based on the germline V gene (reference sequence), the CDR1 and CDR2 sequences are LGHDT and YNNKEL. Trimming removed 6 bases from V and 6 bases from J; the gene matches leave 10 bases unexplained.